This is a list of T cell receptor beta chains from one sample in a study of identical twins. Each CDR3 protein is one row after TCRdb ran MiXCR on the 5' RACE reads. Of 1.5 million to 2 million distinct CDR3 sequences in the sample, roughly a third were seen once. Sequenced material: cord blood. Receptor source: a newborn girl in good health. The CDR3 runs from the conserved cysteine through the conserved F or W.

CDR3 protein: CASSWRGFEQYF; V gene: TRBV6-2/TRBV6-3
CDR3 protein: CASRHRIPETQYF; V gene: TRBV2
CDR3 protein: CASSQGSRSDTQYF; V gene: TRBV3-1
CDR3 protein: CASSTGTWGTDTQYF; V gene: TRBV7-9
CDR3 protein: CASSLGPGVSGYTF; V gene: TRBV7-2
CDR3 protein: CASSQQLISWQTSGRRYEQYF; V gene: TRBV4-1
CDR3 protein: CSARDTKTQYF; V gene: TRBV20-1
CDR3 protein: CASSRIAGVDGELFF; V gene: TRBV4-1
CDR3 protein: CASSRGLAGGTDTQYF; V gene: TRBV12-3/TRBV12-4
CDR3 protein: CASSLEPGLASSEQFF; V gene: TRBV12-3/TRBV12-4
CDR3 protein: CASSLVTRGANTEAFF; V gene: TRBV5-1
CDR3 protein: CASSPGTALNTEAFF; V gene: TRBV27
CDR3 protein: CSVGGGTYEQYF; V gene: TRBV29-1
CDR3 protein: CASSNSCGYTF; V gene: TRBV5-1
CDR3 protein: CASTSDEQFF; V gene: TRBV2
CDR3 protein: CASTHPDRGAGELFF; V gene: TRBV12-3/TRBV12-4
CDR3 protein: CSVKRTYGYTF; V gene: TRBV29-1
CDR3 protein: CASSFLEGLTEAFF; V gene: TRBV28
CDR3 protein: CASSFRTSGRAYEQYF; V gene: TRBV27
CDR3 protein: CASSERSAGGSPLHF; V gene: TRBV6-1
CDR3 protein: CSARTRDGYTF; V gene: TRBV29-1
CDR3 protein: CSAREEREGRYNEQYF; V gene: TRBV20-1
CDR3 protein: CASGRTGTYNEQYF; V gene: TRBV19
CDR3 protein: CASSAPRSGRYGYTF; V gene: TRBV4-1
CDR3 protein: CSARDVEGRETQYF; V gene: TRBV20-1
CDR3 protein: CASRNAEGWYGYTF; V gene: TRBV28
CDR3 protein: CAISGTGEEKLFF; V gene: TRBV10-3
CDR3 protein: CASSSGTGPNEQYF; V gene: TRBV11-3
CDR3 protein: CASSARLVGEQYF; V gene: TRBV12-3/TRBV12-4
CDR3 protein: CASSLVYRGPNTEAFF; V gene: TRBV5-1
CDR3 protein: CASTMTGSRYTF; V gene: TRBV12-3/TRBV12-4
CDR3 protein: CASKPRGGGNTEAFF; V gene: TRBV25-1
CDR3 protein: CASSLLHEPQHF; V gene: TRBV28
CDR3 protein: CSARDGGPAYEQYF; V gene: TRBV20-1
CDR3 protein: CAISEPVGEQYF; V gene: TRBV10-3
CDR3 protein: CASSAPTGTGWNEQFF; V gene: TRBV9
CDR3 protein: CASSKGASTGELFF; V gene: TRBV7-7
CDR3 protein: CASSLGPLGVIHEQYF; V gene: TRBV5-6
CDR3 protein: CASSPIGLAGITDTQYF; V gene: TRBV28
CDR3 protein: CASRRQGPTDTQYF; V gene: TRBV2
CDR3 protein: CASSYALQGPSYEQYF; V gene: TRBV6-6
CDR3 protein: CASSRHGGELFF; V gene: TRBV6-6
CDR3 protein: CASSRRGLKQETQYF; V gene: TRBV11-3
CDR3 protein: CASSVVAGATTDTQYF; V gene: TRBV9
CDR3 protein: CASREGVNYGYTF; V gene: TRBV2
CDR3 protein: CASSQDSPRIQYF; V gene: TRBV3-1
CDR3 protein: CSVEAQGGVNEQFF; V gene: TRBV29-1